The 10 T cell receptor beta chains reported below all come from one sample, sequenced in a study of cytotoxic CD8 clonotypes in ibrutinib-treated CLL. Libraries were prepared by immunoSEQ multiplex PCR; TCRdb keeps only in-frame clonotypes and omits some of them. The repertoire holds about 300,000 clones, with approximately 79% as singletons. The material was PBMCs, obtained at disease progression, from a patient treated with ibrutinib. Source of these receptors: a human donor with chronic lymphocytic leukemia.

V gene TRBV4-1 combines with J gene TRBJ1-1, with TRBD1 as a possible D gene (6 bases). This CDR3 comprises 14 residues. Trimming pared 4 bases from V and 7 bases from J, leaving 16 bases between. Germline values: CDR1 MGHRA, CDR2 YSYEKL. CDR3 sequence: CASSPEGGFGEAFF. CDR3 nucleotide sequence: TGCGCCAGCAGCCCAGAGGGGGGTTTTGGTGAAGCTTTCTTT.

CDR3 in DNA: TGTGCCGCTAGCGGGATCTCCTACGAGCAGTACTTC. Translation: CAASGISYEQYF. V usage is TRBV28 and J usage is TRBJ2-7; 9 bases fit TRBD2. Germline V CDR1 and CDR2: MDHEN, SYDVKM. V was clipped by 11 bases and J by 0 bases; unmatched bases: 2. The CDR3 has 12 residues.

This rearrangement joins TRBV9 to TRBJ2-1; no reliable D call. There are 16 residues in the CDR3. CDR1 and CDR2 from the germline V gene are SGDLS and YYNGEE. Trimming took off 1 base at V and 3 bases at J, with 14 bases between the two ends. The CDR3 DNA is TGTGCCAGCAGCGTATCATCCCGCTGGTTCTACAATGAGCAGTTCTTC. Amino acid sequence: CASSVSSRWFYNEQFF.

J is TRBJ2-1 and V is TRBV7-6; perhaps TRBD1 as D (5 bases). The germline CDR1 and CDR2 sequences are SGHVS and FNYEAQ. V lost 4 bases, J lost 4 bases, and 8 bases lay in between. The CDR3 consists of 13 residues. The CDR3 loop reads CASSWTIYNEQFF. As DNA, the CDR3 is TGTGCCAGCAGCTGGACAATTTACAATGAGCAGTTCTTC.

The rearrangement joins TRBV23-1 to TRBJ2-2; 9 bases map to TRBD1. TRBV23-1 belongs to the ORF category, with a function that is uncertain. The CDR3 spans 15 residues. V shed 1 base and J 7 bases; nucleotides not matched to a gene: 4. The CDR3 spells CASSQWDREDGELFF. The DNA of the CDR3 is TGCGCCAGCAGTCAATGGGACAGGGAGGACGGGGAGCTGTTTTTT.

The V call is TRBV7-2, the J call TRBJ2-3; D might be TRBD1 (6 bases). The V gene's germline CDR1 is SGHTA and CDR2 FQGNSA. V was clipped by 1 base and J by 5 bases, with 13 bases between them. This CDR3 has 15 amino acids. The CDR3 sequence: CASSLVGQGRDTQYF. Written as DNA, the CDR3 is TGTGCCAGCAGCTTAGTGGGTCAGGGGAGAGATACGCAGTATTTT. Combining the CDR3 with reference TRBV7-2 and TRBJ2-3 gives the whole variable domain GAGVSQSPSNKVTEKGKDVELRCDPISGHTALYWYRQSLGQGLEFLIYFQGNSAPDKSGLPSDRFSAERTGGSVSTLTIQRTQQEDSAVYLCASSLVGQGRDTQYFGPGTRLTVL.

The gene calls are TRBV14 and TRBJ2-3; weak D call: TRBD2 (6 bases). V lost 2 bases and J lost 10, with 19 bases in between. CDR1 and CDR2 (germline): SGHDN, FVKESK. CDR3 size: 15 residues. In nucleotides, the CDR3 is TGTGCCAGCAGCCAACCGGGCTATACTAGCTCGGCGCAGTATTTT. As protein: CASSQPGYTSSAQYF.

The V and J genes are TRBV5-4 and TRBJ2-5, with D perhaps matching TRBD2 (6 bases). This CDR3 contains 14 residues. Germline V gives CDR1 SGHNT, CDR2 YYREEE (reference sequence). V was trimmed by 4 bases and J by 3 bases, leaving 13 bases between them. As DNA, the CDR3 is TGTGCCAGCAGCCGACCCGGGAGAAAAGAGACCCAGTACTTC. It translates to CASSRPGRKETQYF.

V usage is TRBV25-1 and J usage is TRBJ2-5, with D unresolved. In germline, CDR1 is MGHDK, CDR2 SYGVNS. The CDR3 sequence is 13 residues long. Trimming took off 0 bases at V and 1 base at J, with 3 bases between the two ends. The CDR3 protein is CASSEYGQETQYF. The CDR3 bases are TGTGCCAGCAGTGAATATGGCCAAGAGACCCAGTACTTC.

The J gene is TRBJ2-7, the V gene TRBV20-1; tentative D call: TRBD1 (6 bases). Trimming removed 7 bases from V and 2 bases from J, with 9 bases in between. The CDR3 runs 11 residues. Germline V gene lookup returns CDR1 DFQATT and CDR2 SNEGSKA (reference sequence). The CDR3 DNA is TGCAGTGTACGACAGGCCTACGAGCAGTACTTC. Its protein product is CSVRQAYEQYF.